The 10 T cell receptor beta chains presented below share a single source sample, sequenced in a study of human T cells and chemical hapten exposure. The time point is: patch test 3, about 24 weeks after DPC sensitization. Treatment of the sample: therapeutic diphenylcyclopropenone sensitization with weekly scalp DPC. MiXCR, run by TCRdb on the RACE reads, gives a single entry per CDR3 protein. This sample has some 52,000 distinct CDR3 sequences, with 9.9% found just once. Source: whole blood, taken in connection with sensitization to the hapten diphenylcyclopropenone (DPC). The receptors were sampled from a woman aged 40 to 49 with alopecia areata. Some clones in this sample may be carry-over from other donors' samples.

The chain has TRBV2 and TRBJ2-7; D gene ambiguous. V was cut by 6 bases and J by 7 bases, with 10 bases left in between. The germline gives CDR1 SNHLY, CDR2 FYNNEI. CDR3 length: 11 residues. The CDR3 sequence: CASRGSREQYF. CDR3 DNA sequence: TGTGCCAGCAGGGGATCCCGGGAGCAGTACTTC.

A few counts support this clonotype. The chain carries TRBV20-1 and TRBJ1-6, with D possibly matching TRBD1 (5 bases). The CDR3 totals 15 residues. Trimming pared 3 bases from V and 13 bases from J, leaving 22 bases between. Germline CDR1 DFQATT, CDR2 SNEGSKA (reference sequence). The chain's CDR3 is CSARLSTAATSPLHF. The DNA for the CDR3 is TGCAGTGCTAGGCTCTCGACAGCTGCTACTTCTCCCCTCCACTTT.

There are many counts of this clonotype. The V call is TRBV7-6, the J call TRBJ2-7, with TRBD2 identical over 9 bases. Germline CDR1 and CDR2: SGHVS and FNYEAQ. The CDR3 is made up of 16 amino acids. Losses at the gene ends were 7 bases for V and 0 bases for J; bases not matched to a gene: 10. The CDR3 DNA sequence: TGTGCCAGCACCCAGAGGGGAGCGGGGGGCTCCTACGAGCAGTACTTC. Protein product: CASTQRGAGGSYEQYF.

This clonotype is termed medium-sized (0.01 to 0.1%). The V call is TRBV12-3 or TRBV12-4, the J call TRBJ2-3; D gene ambiguous. Trimming removed 7 bases from V and 3 bases from J, with 14 bases in between. The CDR3 runs 14 residues. CDR3 in amino acids: CASTSRAGTDTQYF. The CDR3, as DNA: TGTGCCAGCACTTCAAGGGCCGGGACAGATACGCAGTATTTT.

This clonotype has only a few counts. The chain recombines TRBV20-1 with TRBJ2-3, with D uncertain. This CDR3 is built from 13 residues. V gave up 3 bases and J gave up 0 bases, with 7 bases separating them. CDR1 is DFQATT and CDR2 is SNEGSKA in the germline V gene (reference sequence). The CDR3 loop reads CSARISSTDTQYF. The CDR3 bases are TGCAGTGCTAGGATATCTAGCACAGATACGCAGTATTTT.

This CDR3 reads CASSLGPGLTDYEQYF. The CDR3 nucleotides are TGTGCCAGCAGCTTAGGGCCAGGCCTGACCGACTACGAGCAGTACTTC. The chain is built from TRBV13 and TRBJ2-7, with D unresolved. V lost 0 bases and J lost 3, with 15 bases in between. The length of the CDR3 is 16 residues. Germline-derived CDR1 and CDR2 are PRHDT and FYEKMQ (reference sequence).

This clonotype showed up just a few times. The J gene is TRBJ1-1, the V gene TRBV18, with D perhaps matching TRBD1 (5 bases). Germline assignment: CDR1 KGHSH and CDR2 LQKENI. V shed 5 bases and J shed 6 bases, with 10 bases lying between them. This CDR3 comprises 12 residues. Here the CDR3 reads CASSSVGPEAFF. The DNA of the CDR3 is TGTGCCAGCTCATCCGTGGGACCTGAAGCTTTCTTT.

This clonotype has a handful of counts. This sequence joins TRBV5-1 and TRBJ2-7, with TRBD2 matching 8 bases. There are 14 residues in the CDR3. Germline CDR1 reads SGHRS; CDR2 reads YFSETQ. The V segment lost 7 bases and the J segment 0 bases; nucleotides outside the gene matches: 6. CDR3: CASRLALSSYEQYF. The DNA for the CDR3 is TGCGCCAGCCGACTAGCGCTCTCCTCCTACGAGCAGTACTTC.

A few counts support this clonotype. This chain links TRBV2 with TRBJ2-1; 9 nucleotides line up with TRBD2. The length of the CDR3 is 14 residues. The J segment lost 9 bases and the V segment lost 5 bases, leaving 8 bases of the junction unmatched. Germline CDR1 and CDR2: SNHLY and FYNNEI. The CDR3 reads CASSLAGGLSEQFF. CDR3 in DNA: TGTGCCAGCAGTCTGGCGGGGGGGCTCAGTGAGCAGTTCTTC.

This chain uses TRBV9 with TRBJ1-2; 11 positions match TRBD1. Per the germline V gene, CDR1 is SGDLS and CDR2 is YYNGEE. With V trimmed by 3 bases and J by 6 bases, 1 base remained unmatched. This CDR3 spans 13 amino acids. Written as DNA, the CDR3 is TGTGCCAGCAGCGGGACAGGGGGCGATGGCTACACCTTC. It encodes CASSGTGGDGYTF. Full variable domain (missing parts from reference TRBV9 and TRBJ1-2): DSGVTQTPKHLITATGQRVTLRCSPRSGDLSVYWYQQSLDQGLQFLIQYYNGEERAKGNILERFSAQQFPDLHSELNLSSLELGDSALYFCASSGTGGDGYTFGSGTRLTVV.